The entry below gives a single T cell receptor (beta chain) sequence along with its context. This entry is derived from a study of control samples from healthy donors and cancer patients. Generated by immunoSEQ multiplex PCR, the TCRdb table keeps only in-frame clones and is missing some. The sample carries some 250,000 clones, approximately 80% recorded once. The TCR originated in a woman aged 60-70 years with lung cancer. Source material: PBMCs.

The CDR3 loop reads CASSLRKLGETQYF. The CDR3, as DNA: TGTGCCAGCAGCTTACGGAAATTGGGGGAGACCCAGTACTTC. This chain connects TRBV13 to TRBJ2-5; no clear D. The CDR3 has 14 amino acids. Germline lookup yields CDR1 PRHDT and CDR2 FYEKMQ (reference sequence). Trimming removed 2 bases at V and 5 bases at J, with 12 bases between. Based on the CDR3 plus reference TRBV13 and TRBJ2-5, the full variable domain is AAGVIQSPRHLIKEKRETATLKCYPIPRHDTVYWYQQGPGQDPQFLISFYEKMQSDKGSIPDRFSAQQFSDYHSELNMSSLELGDSALYFCASSLRKLGETQYFGPGTRLLVL.